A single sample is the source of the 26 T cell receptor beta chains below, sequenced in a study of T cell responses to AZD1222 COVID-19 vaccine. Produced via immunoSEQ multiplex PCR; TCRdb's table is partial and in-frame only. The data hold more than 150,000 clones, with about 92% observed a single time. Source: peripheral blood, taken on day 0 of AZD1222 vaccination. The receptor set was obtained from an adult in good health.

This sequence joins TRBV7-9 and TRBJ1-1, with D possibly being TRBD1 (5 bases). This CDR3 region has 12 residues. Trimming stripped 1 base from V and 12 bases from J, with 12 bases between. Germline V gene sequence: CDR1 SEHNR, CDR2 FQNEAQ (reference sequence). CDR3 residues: CASSLGLGTTFF. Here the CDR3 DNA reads TGTGCCAGCAGCTTAGGGCTGGGGACGACTTTCTTT.

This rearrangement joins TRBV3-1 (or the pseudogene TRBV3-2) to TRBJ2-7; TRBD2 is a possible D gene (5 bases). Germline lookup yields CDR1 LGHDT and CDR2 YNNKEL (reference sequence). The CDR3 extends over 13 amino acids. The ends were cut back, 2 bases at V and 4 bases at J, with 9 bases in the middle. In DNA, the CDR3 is TGTGCCAGCAGCCAAAGCGGTAGGTACGAGCAGTACTTC. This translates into CASSQSGRYEQYF.

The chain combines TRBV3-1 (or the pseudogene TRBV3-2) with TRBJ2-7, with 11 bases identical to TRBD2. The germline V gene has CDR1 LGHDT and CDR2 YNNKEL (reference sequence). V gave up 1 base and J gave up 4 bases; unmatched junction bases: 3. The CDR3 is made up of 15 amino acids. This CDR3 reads CASSQGLAGGYEQYF. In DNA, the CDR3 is TGTGCCAGCAGCCAAGGCCTAGCGGGAGGATACGAGCAGTACTTC.

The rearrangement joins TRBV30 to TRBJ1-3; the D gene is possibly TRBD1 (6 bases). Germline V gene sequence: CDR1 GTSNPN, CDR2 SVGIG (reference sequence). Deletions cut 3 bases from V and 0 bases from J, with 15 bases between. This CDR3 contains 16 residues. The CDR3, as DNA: TGTGCCTGGAGAGAAAAAACAGGGTCCTCTGGAAACACCATATATTTT. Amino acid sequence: CAWREKTGSSGNTIYF.

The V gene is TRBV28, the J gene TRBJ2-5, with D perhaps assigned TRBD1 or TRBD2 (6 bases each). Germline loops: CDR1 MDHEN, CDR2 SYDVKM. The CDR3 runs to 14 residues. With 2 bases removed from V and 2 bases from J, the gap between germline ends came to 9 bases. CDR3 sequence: CASSLGGRQETQYF. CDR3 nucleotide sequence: TGTGCCAGCAGTTTAGGGGGGCGGCAAGAGACCCAGTACTTC.

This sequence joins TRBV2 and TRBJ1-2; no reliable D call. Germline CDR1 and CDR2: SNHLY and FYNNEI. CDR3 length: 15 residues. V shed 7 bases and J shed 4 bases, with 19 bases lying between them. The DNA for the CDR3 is TGTGCCAGCACCCAGTTCGGCGGCAGCCGCTATGGCTACACCTTC. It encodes CASTQFGGSRYGYTF. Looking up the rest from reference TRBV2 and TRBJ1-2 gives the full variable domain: EPEVTQTPSHQVTQMGQEVILRCVPISNHLYFYWYRQILGQKVEFLVSFYNNEISEKSEIFDDQFSVERPDGSNFTLKIRSTKLEDSAMYFCASTQFGGSRYGYTFGSGTRLTVV.

The CDR3 bases are TGCGCCAGCAGCCCCCGCCCTGGCACCGACATGATGAACACTGAAGCTTTCTTT. It codes for CASSPRPGTDMMNTEAFF. This chain joins TRBV5-1 and TRBJ1-1; D remains unclear. Between the trimmed V and J ends, which lost 4 bases and 0 bases, there was a span of 22 bases. Germline V gene data show CDR1 as SGHRS and CDR2 as YFSETQ. This CDR3 is 18 amino acids long.

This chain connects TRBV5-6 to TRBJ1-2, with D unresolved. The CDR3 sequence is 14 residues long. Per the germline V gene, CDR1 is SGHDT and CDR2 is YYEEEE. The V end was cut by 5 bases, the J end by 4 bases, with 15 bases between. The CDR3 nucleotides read TGTGCCAGCAGGCCAATTGGGCGACGCTATGGCTACACCTTC. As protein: CASRPIGRRYGYTF.

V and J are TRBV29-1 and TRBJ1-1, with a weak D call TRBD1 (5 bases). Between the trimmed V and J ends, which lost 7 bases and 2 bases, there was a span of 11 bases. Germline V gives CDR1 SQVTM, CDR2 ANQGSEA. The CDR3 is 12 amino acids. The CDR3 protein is CSAPQGNTEAFF. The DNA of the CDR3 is TGCAGCGCTCCCCAGGGTAACACTGAAGCTTTCTTT.

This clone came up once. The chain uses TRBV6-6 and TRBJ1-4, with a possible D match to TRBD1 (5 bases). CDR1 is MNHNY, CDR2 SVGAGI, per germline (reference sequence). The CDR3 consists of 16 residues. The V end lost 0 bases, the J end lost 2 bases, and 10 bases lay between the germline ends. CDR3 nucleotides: TGTGCCAGCAGTTACTCTGGGGGGTACACTAATGAAAAACTGTTTTTT. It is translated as CASSYSGGYTNEKLFF.

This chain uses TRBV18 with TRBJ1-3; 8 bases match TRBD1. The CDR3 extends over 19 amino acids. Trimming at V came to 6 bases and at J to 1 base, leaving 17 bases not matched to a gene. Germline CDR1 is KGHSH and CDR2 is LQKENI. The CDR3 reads CASSARGPRGTGSGNTIYF. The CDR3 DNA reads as TGTGCCAGCTCCGCGAGGGGTCCACGGGGGACAGGATCTGGAAACACCATATATTTT.

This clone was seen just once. The CDR3 here is CASSVALGGADGYTF. DNA for the CDR3: TGTGCCAGCAGCGTAGCACTCGGGGGCGCGGATGGCTACACCTTC. The chain is built from TRBV9 and TRBJ1-2; D may be TRBD1 (6 bases). Looked up from germline, CDR1 is SGDLS and CDR2 is YYNGEE. This CDR3 has 15 amino acids. The V end was cut by 0 bases, the J end by 6 bases, with 15 bases between.

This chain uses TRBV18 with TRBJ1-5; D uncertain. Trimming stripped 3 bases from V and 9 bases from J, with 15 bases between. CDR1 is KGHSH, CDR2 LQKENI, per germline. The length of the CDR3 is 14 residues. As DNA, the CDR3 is TGTGCCAGCTCACCGTCGATAGAATCAGGGCCCCAGCATTTT. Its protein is CASSPSIESGPQHF.

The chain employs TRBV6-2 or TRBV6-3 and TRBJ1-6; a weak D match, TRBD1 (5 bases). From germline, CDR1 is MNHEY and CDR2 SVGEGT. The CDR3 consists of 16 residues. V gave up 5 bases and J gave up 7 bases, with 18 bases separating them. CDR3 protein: CASSPVGVSRNSPLHF. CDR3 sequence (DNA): TGTGCCAGCAGTCCGGTGGGGGTTTCCCGCAATTCACCCCTCCACTTT.

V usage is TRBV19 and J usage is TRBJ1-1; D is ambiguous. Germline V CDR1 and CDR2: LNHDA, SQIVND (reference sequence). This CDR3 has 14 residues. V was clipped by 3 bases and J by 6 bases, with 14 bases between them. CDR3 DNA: TGTGCCAGTAGTATCGGCTCTTCGTATTCTGAAGCTTTCTTT. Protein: CASSIGSSYSEAFF.

The CDR3, as DNA: TGCGCCAGCAGCTTGGAGGTCGGTTACGAGCAGTACTTC. Protein sequence: CASSLEVGYEQYF. The rearrangement joins TRBV5-1 to TRBJ2-7; D is undetermined. The CDR3 length is 13 residues. Trimming shortened V by 0 bases and J by 4 bases, and 8 bases separated the two germline ends. Germline values: CDR1 SGHRS, CDR2 YFSETQ.

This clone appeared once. CDR3 nucleotides: TGTGCCAGCAGTTACACTGCTAGCGGGAGGAACGAGCAGTACTTC. Translating gives CASSYTASGRNEQYF. The rearrangement links TRBV6-2 or TRBV6-3 to TRBJ2-7; 11 bases align to TRBD2. Germline V gives CDR1 MNHEY, CDR2 SVGEGT. The CDR3 is 15 amino acids. V lost 2 bases and J lost 5; bases outside the gene matches: 5.

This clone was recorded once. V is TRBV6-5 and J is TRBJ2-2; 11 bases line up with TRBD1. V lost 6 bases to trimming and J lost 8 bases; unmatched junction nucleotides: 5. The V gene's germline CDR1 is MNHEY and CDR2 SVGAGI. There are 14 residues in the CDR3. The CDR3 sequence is CASRAGQGAGELFF. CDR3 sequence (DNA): TGTGCCAGCAGGGCCGGACAGGGGGCGGGGGAGCTGTTTTTT.

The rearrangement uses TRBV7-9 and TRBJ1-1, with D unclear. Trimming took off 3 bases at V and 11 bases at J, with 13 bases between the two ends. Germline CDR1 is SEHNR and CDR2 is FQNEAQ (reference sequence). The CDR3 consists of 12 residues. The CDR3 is CASSLDPPEAFF. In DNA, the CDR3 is TGTGCCAGCAGCTTGGACCCCCCGGAGGCTTTCTTT.

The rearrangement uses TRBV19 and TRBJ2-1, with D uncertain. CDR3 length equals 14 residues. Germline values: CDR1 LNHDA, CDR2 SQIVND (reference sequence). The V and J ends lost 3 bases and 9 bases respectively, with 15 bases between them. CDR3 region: CASSIRPLLGEQFF. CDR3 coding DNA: TGTGCCAGTAGTATCCGGCCCCTCCTCGGTGAGCAGTTCTTC. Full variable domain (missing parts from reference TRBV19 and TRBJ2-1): DGGITQSPKYLFRKEGQNVTLSCEQNLNHDAMYWYRQDPGQGLRLIYYSQIVNDFQKGDIAEGYSVSREKKESFPLTVTSAQKNPTAFYLCASSIRPLLGEQFFGPGTRLTVL.

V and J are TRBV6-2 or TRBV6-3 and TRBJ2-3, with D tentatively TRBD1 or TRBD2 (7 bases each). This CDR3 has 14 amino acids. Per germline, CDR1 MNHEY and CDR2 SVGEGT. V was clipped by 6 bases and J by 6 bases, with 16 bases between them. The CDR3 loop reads CASSPQGGGDTQYF. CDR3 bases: TGTGCCAGCAGCCCCCAGGGGGGGGGCGATACGCAGTATTTT.

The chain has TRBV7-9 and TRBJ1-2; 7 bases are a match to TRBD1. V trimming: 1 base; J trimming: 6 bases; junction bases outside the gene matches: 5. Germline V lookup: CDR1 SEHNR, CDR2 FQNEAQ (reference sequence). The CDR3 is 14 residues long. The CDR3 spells CASSLGGTENGYTF. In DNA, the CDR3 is TGTGCCAGCAGCTTAGGGGGGACAGAAAATGGCTACACCTTC.

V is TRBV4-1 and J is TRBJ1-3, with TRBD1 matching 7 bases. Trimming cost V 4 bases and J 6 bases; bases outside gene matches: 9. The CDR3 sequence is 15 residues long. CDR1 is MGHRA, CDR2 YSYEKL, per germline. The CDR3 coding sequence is TGCGCCAGCAGCCTTTTAGACAGGGAAAAAAACACCATATATTTT. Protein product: CASSLLDREKNTIYF.

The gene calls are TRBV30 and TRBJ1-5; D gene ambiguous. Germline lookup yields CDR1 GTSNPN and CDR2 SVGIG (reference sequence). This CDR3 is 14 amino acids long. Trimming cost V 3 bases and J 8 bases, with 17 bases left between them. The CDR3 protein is CAWSPTSFSEPQHF. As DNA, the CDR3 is TGTGCCTGGAGCCCCACCTCCTTTTCAGAGCCCCAGCATTTT.

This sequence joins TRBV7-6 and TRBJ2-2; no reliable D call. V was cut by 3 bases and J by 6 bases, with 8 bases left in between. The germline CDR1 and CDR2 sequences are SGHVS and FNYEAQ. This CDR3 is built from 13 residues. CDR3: CASSFSGAGELFF. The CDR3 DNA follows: TGTGCCAGCAGCTTTTCCGGAGCCGGGGAGCTGTTTTTT.

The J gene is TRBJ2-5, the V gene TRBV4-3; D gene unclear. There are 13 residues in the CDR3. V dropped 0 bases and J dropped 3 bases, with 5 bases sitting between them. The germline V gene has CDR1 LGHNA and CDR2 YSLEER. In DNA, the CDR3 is TGCGCCAGCAGCCAAGATTTCAAAGAGACCCAGTACTTC. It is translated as CASSQDFKETQYF.